The TCR beta chain under discussion was sequenced for a study of shared clonotypes between healthy human individuals. Study at large: Each donor's CD8 memory used one plate, CD8 naive two, each CD4 subset three. Broader study findings: Measured sharing among donors was expected to vary with sequencing depth. Shared clonotypes across all four donors exceeded non-shared ones in generation probability.

Here immunoSEQ multiplex PCR was the method, and the copy in TCRdb shows in-frame clones only, minus some. This repertoire shows roughly 2 million clones, 95% found once; its top ten account for over 0.1%. As concerns this clone: Its target is unknown.

This CDR3 contains 13 residues. The germline gives CDR1 LNHDA, CDR2 SQIVND (reference sequence). Trimming removed 8 bases from V and 0 bases from J, with 10 bases in between. This receptor was obtained from a man aged 18 to 29 in good health. The sequenced sample was naive CD4+ T cells sorted from blood. The subset here: CD45RA+ positively selected. The chain links TRBV19 to TRBJ1-1; no clear D. The CDR3 spells CASVSRLNTEAFF. The CDR3 nucleotides are TGTGCCAGTGTGTCGAGACTGAACACTGAAGCTTTCTTT.